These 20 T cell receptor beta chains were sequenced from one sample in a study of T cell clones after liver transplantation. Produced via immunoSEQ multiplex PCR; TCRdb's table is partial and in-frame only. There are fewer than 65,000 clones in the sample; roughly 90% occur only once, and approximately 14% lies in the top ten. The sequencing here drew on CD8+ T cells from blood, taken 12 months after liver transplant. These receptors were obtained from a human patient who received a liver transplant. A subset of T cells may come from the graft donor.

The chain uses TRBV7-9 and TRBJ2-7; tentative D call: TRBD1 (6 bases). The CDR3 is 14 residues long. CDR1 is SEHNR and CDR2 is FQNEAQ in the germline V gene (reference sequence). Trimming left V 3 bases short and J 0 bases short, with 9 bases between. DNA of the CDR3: TGTGCCAGCAGCTTGGACAGCAGCTCCTACGAGCAGTACTTC. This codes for CASSLDSSSYEQYF.

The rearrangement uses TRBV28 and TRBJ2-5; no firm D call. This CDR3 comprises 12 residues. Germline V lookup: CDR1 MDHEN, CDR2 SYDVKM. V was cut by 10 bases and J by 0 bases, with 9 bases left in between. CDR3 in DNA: TGTGCCACCACAAGGTACCAAGAGACCCAGTACTTC. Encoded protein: CATTRYQETQYF.

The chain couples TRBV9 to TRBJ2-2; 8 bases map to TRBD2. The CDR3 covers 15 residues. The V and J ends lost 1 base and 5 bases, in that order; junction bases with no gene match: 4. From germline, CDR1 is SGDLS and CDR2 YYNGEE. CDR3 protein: CASSVQRENTGELFF. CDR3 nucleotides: TGTGCCAGCAGCGTACAGCGGGAGAATACCGGGGAGCTGTTTTTT.

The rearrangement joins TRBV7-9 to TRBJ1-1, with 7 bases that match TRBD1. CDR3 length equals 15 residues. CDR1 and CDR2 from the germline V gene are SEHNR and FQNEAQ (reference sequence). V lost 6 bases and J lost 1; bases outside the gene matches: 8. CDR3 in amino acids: CASSSAGTANTEAFF. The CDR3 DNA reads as TGTGCCAGCAGTTCCGCAGGGACAGCGAACACTGAAGCTTTCTTT.

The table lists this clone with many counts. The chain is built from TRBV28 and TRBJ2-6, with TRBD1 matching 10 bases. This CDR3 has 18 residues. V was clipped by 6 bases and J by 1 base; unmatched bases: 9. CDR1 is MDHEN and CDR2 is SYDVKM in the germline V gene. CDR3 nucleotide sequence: TGTGCCAGCAGCCCCCGGACAGGGGGGCTATCTGGGGCCAACGTCCTGACTTTC. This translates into CASSPRTGGLSGANVLTF.

CDR3 amino acids: CASSPSRAKNIQYF. The CDR3 region has the DNA TGTGCCAGCAGTCCCTCCCGGGCCAAAAACATTCAGTACTTC. The rearrangement uses TRBV6-6 and TRBJ2-4; no firm D call. V was cut by 5 bases and J by 1 base, with 9 bases left in between. This CDR3 comprises 14 residues. In germline, CDR1 is MNHNY, CDR2 SVGAGI (reference sequence).

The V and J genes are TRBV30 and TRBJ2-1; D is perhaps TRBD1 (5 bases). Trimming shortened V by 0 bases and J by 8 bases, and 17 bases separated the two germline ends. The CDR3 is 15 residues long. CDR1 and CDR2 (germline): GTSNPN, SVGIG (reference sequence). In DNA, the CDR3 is TGTGCCTGGAGTGTAGGGGCAGTGCCATACGATGAGCAGTTCTTC. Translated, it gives CAWSVGAVPYDEQFF.

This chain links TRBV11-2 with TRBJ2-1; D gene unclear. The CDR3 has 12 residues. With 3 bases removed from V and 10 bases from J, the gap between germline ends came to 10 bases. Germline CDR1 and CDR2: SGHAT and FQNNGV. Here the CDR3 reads CASSFFPGEQFF. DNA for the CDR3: TGTGCCAGCAGCTTTTTCCCTGGGGAGCAGTTCTTC.

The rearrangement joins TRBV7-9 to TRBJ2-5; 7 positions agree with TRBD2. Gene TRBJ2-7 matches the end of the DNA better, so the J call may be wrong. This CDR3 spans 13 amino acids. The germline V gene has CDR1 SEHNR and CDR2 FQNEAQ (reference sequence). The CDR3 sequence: CASSSPLANEQYF. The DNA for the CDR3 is TGTGCCAGCAGCTCTCCACTAGCGAACGAGCAGTACTTC.

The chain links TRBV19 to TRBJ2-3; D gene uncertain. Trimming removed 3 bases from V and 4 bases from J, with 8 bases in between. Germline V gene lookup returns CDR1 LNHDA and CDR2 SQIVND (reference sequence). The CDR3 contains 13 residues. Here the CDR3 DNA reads TGTGCCAGTAGTATCATAACGGCAGATACGCAGTATTTT. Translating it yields CASSIITADTQYF. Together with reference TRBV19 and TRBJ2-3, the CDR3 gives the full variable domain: DGGITQSPKYLFRKEGQNVTLSCEQNLNHDAMYWYRQDPGQGLRLIYYSQIVNDFQKGDIAEGYSVSREKKESFPLTVTSAQKNPTAFYLCASSIITADTQYFGPGTRLTVL.

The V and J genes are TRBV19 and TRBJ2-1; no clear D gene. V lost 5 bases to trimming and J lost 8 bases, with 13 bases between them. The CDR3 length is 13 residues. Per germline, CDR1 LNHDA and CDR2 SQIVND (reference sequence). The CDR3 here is CASSSARSDEQFF. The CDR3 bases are TGTGCCAGTAGTTCCGCCCGGAGTGATGAGCAGTTCTTC.

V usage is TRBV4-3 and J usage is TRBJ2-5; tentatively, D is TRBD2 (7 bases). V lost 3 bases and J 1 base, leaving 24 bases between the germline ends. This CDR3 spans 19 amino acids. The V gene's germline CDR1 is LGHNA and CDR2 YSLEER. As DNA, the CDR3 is TGCGCCAGCAGCCAGGCGGCGAAGGGGGGGTTGGCCGTCCAAGAGACCCAGTACTTC. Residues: CASSQAAKGGLAVQETQYF.

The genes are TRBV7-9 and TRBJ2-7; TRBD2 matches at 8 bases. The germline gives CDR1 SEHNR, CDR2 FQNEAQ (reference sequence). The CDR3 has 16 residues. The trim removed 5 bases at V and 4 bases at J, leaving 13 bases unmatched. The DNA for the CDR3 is TGTGCCAGCAGCCCCCGCGGGACGGGAGGGAAGTACGAGCAGTACTTC. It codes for CASSPRGTGGKYEQYF.

This chain's CDR3 is CASSLTSGHYEQYF. CDR3 DNA sequence: TGTGCCAGCAGCTTAACTAGCGGTCACTACGAGCAGTACTTC. The chain combines TRBV7-3 with TRBJ2-7, with TRBD2 as a possible D gene (6 bases). V was pared by 0 bases and J by 3 bases, with 9 bases between. This CDR3 is 14 amino acids long. The germline V gene has CDR1 SGHTA and CDR2 FQGTGA.

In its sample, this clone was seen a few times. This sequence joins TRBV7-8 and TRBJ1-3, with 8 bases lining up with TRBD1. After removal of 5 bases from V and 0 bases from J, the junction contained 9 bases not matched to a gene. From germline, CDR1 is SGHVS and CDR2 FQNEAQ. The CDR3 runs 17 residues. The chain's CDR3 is CASSVGTGPYSGNTIYF. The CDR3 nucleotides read TGTGCCAGCAGCGTCGGGACAGGCCCTTACTCTGGAAACACCATATATTTT.

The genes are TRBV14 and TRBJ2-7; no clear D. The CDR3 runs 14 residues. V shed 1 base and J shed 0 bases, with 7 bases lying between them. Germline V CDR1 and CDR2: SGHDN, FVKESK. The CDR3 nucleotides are TGTGCCAGCAGCCAAGGTGACAACTCCTACGAGCAGTACTTC. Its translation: CASSQGDNSYEQYF.

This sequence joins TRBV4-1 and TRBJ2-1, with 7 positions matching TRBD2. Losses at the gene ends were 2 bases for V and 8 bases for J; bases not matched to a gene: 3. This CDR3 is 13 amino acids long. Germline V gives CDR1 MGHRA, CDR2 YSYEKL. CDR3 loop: CASSQISGDEQFF. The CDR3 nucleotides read TGCGCCAGCAGCCAAATAAGCGGGGATGAGCAGTTCTTC.

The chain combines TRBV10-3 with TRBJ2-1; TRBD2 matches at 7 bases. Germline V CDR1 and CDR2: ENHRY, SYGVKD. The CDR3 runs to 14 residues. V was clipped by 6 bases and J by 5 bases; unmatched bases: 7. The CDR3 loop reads CAISGRTEDNEQFF. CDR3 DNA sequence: TGTGCCATCAGCGGGAGGACCGAAGACAATGAGCAGTTCTTC.

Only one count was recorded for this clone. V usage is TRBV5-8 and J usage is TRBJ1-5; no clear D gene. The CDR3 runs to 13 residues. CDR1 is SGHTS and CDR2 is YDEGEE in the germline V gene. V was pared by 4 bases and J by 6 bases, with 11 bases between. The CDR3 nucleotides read TGTGCCAGCAGCCCCCTAGGATCTCAGCCCCAGCATTTT. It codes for CASSPLGSQPQHF.

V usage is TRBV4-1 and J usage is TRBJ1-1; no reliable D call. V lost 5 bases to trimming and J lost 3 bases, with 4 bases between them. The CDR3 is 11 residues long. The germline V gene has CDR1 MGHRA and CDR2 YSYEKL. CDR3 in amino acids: CASSEYTEAFF. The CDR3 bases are TGCGCCAGCAGCGAGTACACTGAAGCTTTCTTT.